The T cell receptor beta chain described here comes from a study of graft-versus-host responses after intestinal transplantation. Study-wide background: Those transplanted obtained multivisceral, liver-intestinal, or isolated intestinal grafts. Recipients across the board were started on anti-thymocyte globulin induction, then kept on tacrolimus and steroids for approximately three years.

CDR1 MNHEY and CDR2 SVGAGI come from the germline V gene. The V segment lost 5 bases and the J segment 2 bases; nucleotides outside the gene matches: 6. This CDR3 has 14 residues. Study findings and constraints: Declines in HvG clones occurring early post-transplant were associated with peak circulating GvH clone levels.

This clone has only a few counts. Its antigen is still unknown. Some clones are missing from TCRdb's copy, which holds only in-frame ones; the method was immunoSEQ multiplex PCR. The table has about 94,000 clones, roughly 90% seen once. This chain uses TRBV6-5 with TRBJ2-7; 7 nucleotides match TRBD1. This TCR was sampled from a human donor who received an intestinal transplant. Sequenced material: unstimulated CD8+ T cells sorted from spleen or lymph node cells, taken before intestinal transplant. CDR3 nucleotides: TGTGCCAGCAGTGACCGGGACAGCACCTACGAGCAGTACTTC. Its translation is CASSDRDSTYEQYF.